The 15 T cell receptor beta chains listed next were all sequenced from one sample in a study of regulatory T cells in long-lasting Graves disease. Libraries of TCR beta came from iRepertoire HTBI primers plus Arm-PCR of CDR3 regions. TCRdb analysed the multiplex PCR reads with MiXCR anew, one entry per CDR3 protein. This table holds about 290,000 distinct CDR3 sequences, approximately 20% found once. As to time point: persistent/refractory GD, antithyroid drugs over 5 years with positive TRAb. The TCR library was made from RNA that had been extracted from PBMCs in TRIzol. The sequenced sample was peripheral blood mononuclear cells (PBMCs), obtained when the disease was refractory, from a patient treated with antithyroid drugs. The source is a female donor with Graves disease.

In its sample, this clonotype was seen many times. The chain has TRBV7-8 and TRBJ2-5; TRBD1 matches 7 bases. The CDR3 totals 15 residues. The germline gives CDR1 SGHVS, CDR2 FQNEAQ. V shed 3 bases, J shed 2 bases, and the junction held 6 bases outside the gene matches. The CDR3 region has the DNA TGTGCCAGCAGCTTCGCTGGGACAGCACAAGAGACCCAGTACTTC. Its protein is CASSFAGTAQETQYF.

The chain links TRBV7-2 to TRBJ2-5; maybe TRBD1 (6 bases). The V end was cut by 1 base, the J end by 4 bases, with 16 bases between. The CDR3 spans 16 residues. Germline CDR1 reads SGHTA; CDR2 reads FQGNSA. The CDR3 sequence is CASSLEPLTGRETQYF. The DNA of the CDR3 is TGTGCCAGCAGCTTAGAACCCCTTACAGGGCGAGAGACCCAGTACTTC.

This clonotype turned up a few times. This rearrangement joins TRBV19 to TRBJ2-5; TRBD2 aligns across 9 bases. Trimming at V came to 3 bases and at J to 3 bases, leaving 8 bases not matched to a gene. From germline, CDR1 is LNHDA and CDR2 SQIVND (reference sequence). The CDR3 has 16 amino acids. This chain's CDR3 is CASSIDSIAGEETQYF. DNA of the CDR3: TGTGCCAGTAGTATTGATTCTATAGCGGGAGAAGAGACCCAGTACTTC.

In its sample, this clonotype was seen a few times. This sequence joins TRBV15 and TRBJ1-3; TRBD1 matches 7 bases. The CDR3 has 16 residues. Trimming cost V 5 bases and J 0 bases; bases outside gene matches: 7. Germline V gene data show CDR1 as LNHNV and CDR2 as YYDKDF (reference sequence). CDR3 sequence reads: CATSRRQGTSGNTIYF. Here the CDR3 DNA reads TGTGCCACCAGCCGTCGACAGGGAACCTCTGGAAACACCATATATTTT. Using reference TRBV15 and TRBJ1-3 for the parts outside the CDR3, the full variable domain is DAMVIQNPRYQVTQFGKPVTLSCSQTLNHNVMYWYQQKSSQAPKLLFHYYDKDFNNEADTPDNFQSRRPNTSFCFLDIRSPGLGDTAMYLCATSRRQGTSGNTIYFGEGSWLTVV.

This clonotype occurred many times. This chain connects TRBV7-9 to TRBJ1-5; TRBD1 aligns across 7 bases. From germline, CDR1 is SEHNR and CDR2 FQNEAQ (reference sequence). Losses at the gene ends were 3 bases for V and 4 bases for J; bases not matched to a gene: 3. The CDR3 spans 14 residues. CDR3 nucleotide sequence: TGTGCCAGCAGCTTTAGGGACAGAAATCAGCCCCAGCATTTT. Amino acid sequence: CASSFRDRNQPQHF.

V usage is TRBV20-1 and J usage is TRBJ1-6, with 10 bases matching TRBD1. This CDR3 is 15 amino acids long. Germline trimming cut 2 bases from V and 7 bases from J; bases unmatched to any gene: 5. CDR1 and CDR2 from the germline V gene are DFQATT and SNEGSKA (reference sequence). CDR3 coding DNA: TGCAGTGCTAGATCCGGGACAGGGGAAAATTCACCCCTCCACTTT. Translated, it gives CSARSGTGENSPLHF.

This clonotype has more than one count but fewer than ten. The rearrangement uses TRBV28 and TRBJ2-7; D call uncertain. The CDR3 consists of 14 residues. With 4 bases removed from V and 6 bases from J, the gap between germline ends came to 16 bases. The germline V gene encodes CDR1 MDHEN and CDR2 SYDVKM. CDR3 in DNA: TGTGCCAGCAGTTCCCCTAAGGGTTTACGCGAGCAGTACTTC. It codes for CASSSPKGLREQYF.

This clonotype was picked up many times. Relative to the germline gene, one junction end is altered; a read error may explain this. The J gene is TRBJ1-5, the V gene TRBV2, with unresolved D. Germline V gene lookup returns CDR1 SNHLY and CDR2 FYNNEI. The CDR3 runs 9 residues. The CDR3 DNA sequence: TGTGCCAGCACTCAGCCCCAGCATTTT. Its protein product is CASTQPQHF.

The rearrangement joins TRBV10-3 to TRBJ2-7; 9 nucleotides agree with TRBD2. This CDR3 spans 15 amino acids. J was trimmed by 2 bases and V by 5 bases; bases with no gene match: 7. Germline V CDR1 and CDR2: ENHRY, SYGVKD. In DNA form, the CDR3 reads TGTGCCATCAGTCTTAGCGGGAGTCAACCCTACGAGCAGTACTTC. Translation gives CAISLSGSQPYEQYF.

This clonotype was counted many times. The chain has TRBV7-2 and TRBJ2-7; D call uncertain. Trimming shortened V by 5 bases and J by 6 bases, and 11 bases separated the two germline ends. The CDR3 spans 12 residues. Germline V gene lookup returns CDR1 SGHTA and CDR2 FQGNSA. CDR3 amino acids: CASSPRAIEQYF. In DNA, the CDR3 is TGTGCCAGCAGCCCACGTGCAATCGAGCAGTACTTC.

This clonotype was recorded a few times. V and J are TRBV20-1 and TRBJ2-7, with D uncertain. The CDR3 consists of 14 residues. Trimming took off 5 bases at V and 4 bases at J, with 18 bases between the two ends. Germline CDR1 DFQATT, CDR2 SNEGSKA (reference sequence). The CDR3 spells CSAPRRTLGYEQYF. CDR3 coding DNA: TGCAGTGCTCCCCGACGGACCCTCGGGTACGAGCAGTACTTC.

Ten or more counts support this clonotype. The V and J genes are TRBV12-3 or TRBV12-4 and TRBJ1-2; unclear D gene. With 3 bases removed from V and 5 bases from J, the gap between germline ends came to 10 bases. The CDR3 runs to 13 residues. The CDR3 protein is CASSLEGPYGYTF. The CDR3 DNA follows: TGTGCCAGCAGTTTGGAAGGACCTTATGGCTACACCTTC.

The V and J genes are TRBV15 and TRBJ2-6, with D uncertain. Between the trimmed V and J ends, which lost 3 bases and 2 bases, there was a span of 8 bases. The CDR3 runs to 15 residues. Germline CDR1 reads LNHNV; CDR2 reads YYDKDF (reference sequence). The CDR3 DNA reads as TGTGCCACCAGCAGGGCACTGCCTGGGGCCAACGTCCTGACTTTC. Amino acids: CATSRALPGANVLTF.

This chain links TRBV10-3 with TRBJ2-1, with 9 bases aligning to TRBD2. With V trimmed by 7 bases and J by 5 bases, 6 bases remained unmatched. CDR3 length equals 14 residues. CDR1 ENHRY and CDR2 SYGVKD come from the germline V gene. The CDR3 DNA reads TGTGCCATCACTGCGGGAGGGCCCCACAATGAGCAGTTCTTC. Its translation is CAITAGGPHNEQFF.

This rearrangement joins TRBV19 to TRBJ1-2; D gene ambiguous. Germline CDR1 reads LNHDA; CDR2 reads SQIVND (reference sequence). Trimming removed 5 bases from V and 2 bases from J, with 18 bases in between. The CDR3 consists of 16 residues. The CDR3 coding sequence is TGTGCCAGTAGTGCAAGGCCAGGACGAAAAAACTATGGCTACACCTTC. Translating it yields CASSARPGRKNYGYTF.